These T cell receptor beta chains were read from a single sample in a study of blood T cell repertoires in COVID-19. TCRdb's copy holds only in-frame clones and misses some; the assay was immunoSEQ multiplex PCR. The sample includes about 230,000 clones, around four fifths seen only once; the top ten take 27%. Source material: peripheral blood. These receptors were obtained from a man aged 35 to 55 with acute or convalescent COVID-19. Each CDR3 is given with its conserved first and last residue. Fields, in order: D gene, clone size, J gene, V gene, CDR3 DNA, CDR3 protein. The D gene is left open where the match is weak. Only part of the rows carry a size: once, few, many, or a class if the clone is expanded.

. few TRBJ1-2 TRBV5-6 TGTGCCAGCAGCTTGGATTCTGCCGGGGGCTACACCTTC CASSLDSAGGYTF
. . TRBJ2-6 TRBV10-3 TGTGCCATCAAGGGGGATTCTGGGGCCAACGTCCTGACTTTC CAIKGDSGANVLTF
TRBD2 . TRBJ2-1 TRBV7-9 TGTGCCAGCTTCACACCGGGACTAGCGGACAATGAGCAGTTCTTC CASFTPGLADNEQFF
. . TRBJ2-1 TRBV12-5 TGTGCTAGTGGTTTGGTGGGGGGATGGTACAATGAGCAGTTCTTC CASGLVGGWYNEQFF
. . TRBJ2-7 TRBV20-1 TGCAGAGCGGACTCGACCTACGAGCAGTACTTC CRADSTYEQYF
TRBD1 . TRBJ1-1 TRBV5-1 TGCGCCAGCAGCCTCGACCCCGGGACAGGTGTCACTGAAGCTTTCTTT CASSLDPGTGVTEAFF
TRBD1 . TRBJ1-6 TRBV27 TGTGCCAGCAGCCTAACGATGGGGACAGTTCCTTTTAATTCACCCCTCCACTTT CASSLTMGTVPFNSPLHF
. . TRBJ2-7 TRBV19 TGTGCCAGTAGCCACGGGTCGAAATTCTACGAGCAGTACTTC CASSHGSKFYEQYF
. . TRBJ1-6 TRBV30 TGTGCCTGGAGTGTCGACATCAATTCACCCCTCCACTTT CAWSVDINSPLHF
TRBD2 . TRBJ2-3 TRBV18 TGTGCCAGCTCCTTAGCGGGAGGGCCAGATACGCAGTATTTT CASSLAGGPDTQYF
TRBD1 . TRBJ1-2 TRBV27 TGTGCCAGCAGTCCTAGGACAGGGGCCCTCTATGGCTACACCTTC CASSPRTGALYGYTF
. . TRBJ1-2 TRBV5-1 TGCGCCAGCAGCCCGCAAGGGGACTATGGCTACACCTTC CASSPQGDYGYTF
. . TRBJ1-1 TRBV5-4 TGTGCCAGCAGCTCCCCATACACTGAAGCTTTCTTT CASSSPYTEAFF
. . TRBJ1-2 TRBV24-1 TGTGCCACCAGACAGTCCCCAAGCTTC CATRQSPSF
. . TRBJ2-2 TRBV7-2 TGTGCCAGCAGCCCCACCGGGACTGCGAACACCGGGGAGCTGTTTTTT CASSPTGTANTGELFF